A single sample gave rise to the 14 T cell receptor beta chains below, sequenced in a study of a mutant IDH1 vaccine in newly diagnosed glioma. This table comes from immunoSEQ multiplex PCR, and its TCRdb copy is limited to in-frame clones, with some not included. The sample shows tens of thousands of clones, 83% of them seen only once. Time point defined: baseline, week 1 (first vaccination visit). Stated treatment: pre-vaccination baseline after standard-of-care therapy. The source was PBMCs, collected from a glioma patient treated with radiotherapy, temozolomide or both. These receptors originate from a woman aged 45-65 years with glioma.

The V call is TRBV6-1, the J call TRBJ2-2; unclear D gene. Between the trimmed V and J ends, which lost 1 base and 7 bases, there was a span of 16 bases. CDR3 size: 16 residues. The germline V gene has CDR1 MNHNS and CDR2 SASEGT. This CDR3 is CASSEELPYLGGELFF. The CDR3 DNA reads TGTGCCAGCAGTGAAGAACTCCCATACCTCGGCGGGGAGCTGTTTTTT.

This clone has a handful of counts. This chain connects TRBV27 to TRBJ1-5, with 8 positions matching TRBD1. CDR3 length equals 13 residues. The V and J ends lost 5 bases and 7 bases, in that order; junction bases with no gene match: 4. Germline CDR1 reads MNHEY; CDR2 reads SMNVEV (reference sequence). CDR3 in amino acids: CASSTGGDQPQHF. CDR3 coding DNA: TGTGCCAGCAGTACAGGGGGGGACCAGCCCCAGCATTTT.

The J gene is TRBJ1-1, the V gene TRBV7-8, with D unclear. Per the germline V gene, CDR1 is SGHVS and CDR2 is FQNEAQ. CDR3 length equals 14 residues. V lost 1 base and J lost 0, with 6 bases in between. In DNA, the CDR3 is TGTGCCAGCAGCTTAGTGTCGGTGAACACTGAAGCTTTCTTT. This translates into CASSLVSVNTEAFF.

The genes are TRBV5-1 and TRBJ2-6; D may be TRBD1 or TRBD2 (5 bases each). The CDR3 runs 21 residues. Per the germline V gene, CDR1 is SGHRS and CDR2 is YFSETQ. Trimming cost V 1 base and J 1 base, with 24 bases left between them. The CDR3 loop is CASSLPSLGVQGKSGANVLTF. CDR3 nucleotide sequence: TGCGCCAGCAGCTTGCCATCATTGGGGGTCCAAGGGAAGTCTGGGGCCAACGTCCTGACTTTC.

V and J are TRBV7-6 and TRBJ2-1, with TRBD2 matching 12 bases. With V trimmed by 1 base and J by 7 bases, 8 bases remained unmatched. The length of the CDR3 is 17 residues. Germline-derived CDR1 and CDR2 are SGHVS and FNYEAQ. CDR3 nucleotides: TGTGCCAGCAGCTTAGGAGGCGGACTAGCGGGGAAAAATGAGCAGTTCTTC. This gives the protein CASSLGGGLAGKNEQFF. The variable domain in full, with the rest retrieved from reference TRBV7-6 and TRBJ2-1, is GAGVSQSPRYKVTKRGQDVALRCDPISGHVSLYWYRQALGQGPEFLTYFNYEAQQDKSGLPNDRFSAERPEGSISTLTIQRTEQRDSAMYRCASSLGGGLAGKNEQFFGPGTRLTVL.

This clone was observed a single time. This chain uses TRBV2 with TRBJ2-1; the D is unclear. The germline CDR1 and CDR2 sequences are SNHLY and FYNNEI. V was clipped by 10 bases and J by 3 bases, with 10 bases between them. CDR3 size: 12 residues. The CDR3 protein is CATTPNYNEQFF. The CDR3 nucleotides read TGTGCCACCACCCCCAACTACAATGAGCAGTTCTTC. Variable domain in full (rest from reference TRBV2 and TRBJ2-1): EPEVTQTPSHQVTQMGQEVILRCVPISNHLYFYWYRQILGQKVEFLVSFYNNEISEKSEIFDDQFSVERPDGSNFTLKIRSTKLEDSAMYFCATTPNYNEQFFGPGTRLTVL.

The chain couples TRBV7-9 to TRBJ2-1; the D is unclear. Germline-derived CDR1 and CDR2 are SEHNR and FQNEAQ (reference sequence). The CDR3 consists of 15 residues. V was shortened by 2 bases and J by 1 base, with 9 bases between the two germline ends. Written as DNA, the CDR3 is TGTGCCAGCAGCTTACCGGCGGATTCCTACAATGAGCAGTTCTTC. This sequence encodes CASSLPADSYNEQFF.

The rearrangement uses TRBV2 and TRBJ2-7, with TRBD1 identical over 10 bases. The CDR3 extends over 14 amino acids. V dropped 3 bases and J dropped 6; count of bases not matched to a gene: 5. Germline V gene data show CDR1 as SNHLY and CDR2 as FYNNEI. The CDR3 reads CASSDKRQGAEQYF. The CDR3 DNA follows: TGTGCCAGCAGTGACAAGCGACAGGGGGCCGAGCAGTACTTC.

V gene TRBV28 combines with J gene TRBJ2-7, with TRBD2 as a possible D gene (5 bases). The CDR3 runs 12 residues. The germline V gene encodes CDR1 MDHEN and CDR2 SYDVKM. Trimming left V 1 base short and J 12 bases short, with 13 bases between. The CDR3 coding sequence is TGTGCCAGCAGTTTATATGAGGGTACTTCGTACTTC. It translates to CASSLYEGTSYF.

The table lists this clone with a count of one. The chain couples TRBV27 to TRBJ2-2; 7 nucleotides line up with TRBD2. J lost 1 base, V lost 0 bases, and 8 bases had no gene match. Germline V gene lookup returns CDR1 MNHEY and CDR2 SMNVEV (reference sequence). This CDR3 is built from 18 residues. The CDR3 region is CASSLSGGQVKNTGELFF. The CDR3 coding sequence is TGTGCCAGCAGTTTATCGGGAGGGCAGGTTAAGAACACCGGGGAGCTGTTTTTT.

The CDR3 DNA reads as TGTGCCTCCCCACCAGGCACCGGGGAGCTGTTTTTT. Protein sequence: CASPPGTGELFF. The rearrangement uses TRBV2 and TRBJ2-2; D unclear. The length of the CDR3 is 12 residues. Trimming took off 11 bases at V and 4 bases at J, with 11 bases between the two ends. The V gene's germline CDR1 is SNHLY and CDR2 FYNNEI.

The chain recombines TRBV27 with TRBJ1-2; D might be TRBD1 (5 bases). The CDR3 has 13 amino acids. Germline V gene lookup returns CDR1 MNHEY and CDR2 SMNVEV (reference sequence). V lost 3 bases, J lost 6 bases, and 11 bases lay in between. CDR3 sequence (DNA): TGTGCCAGCAGTTTCGGGCAGGGAAATGGCTACACCTTC. Protein sequence: CASSFGQGNGYTF.

V usage is TRBV10-3 and J usage is TRBJ2-2, with D perhaps TRBD1 (5 bases). V shed 7 bases and J shed 2 bases, with 11 bases lying between them. This CDR3 spans 14 amino acids. Germline V lookup: CDR1 ENHRY, CDR2 SYGVKD. The CDR3 sequence is CAINDDSNTGELFF. CDR3 DNA sequence: TGTGCCATCAATGATGACAGTAACACCGGGGAGCTGTTTTTT.

The V gene is TRBV6-1, the J gene TRBJ2-7; 9 nucleotides agree with TRBD1. This CDR3 has 14 residues. V shed 3 bases and J 3 bases; nucleotides not matched to a gene: 3. Germline CDR1 and CDR2: MNHNS and SASEGT. The chain's CDR3 is CASSEGQGFYEQYF. DNA of the CDR3: TGTGCCAGCAGTGAGGGACAGGGCTTCTACGAGCAGTACTTC.